This is a list of T cell receptor beta chains from one sample in a study of OX40 agonist ivuxolimab in advanced cancers. Clones were sequenced by immunoSEQ multiplex PCR, and TCRdb holds only the in-frame ones, with some missing. The data contain some 83,000 clones, roughly nine tenths of them singletons. The specimen comprised CD4+ or CD8+ T cells sorted from blood, sampled in a trial of the OX40 agonist ivuxolimab. These receptor sequences come from an adult with an advanced solid tumor such as melanoma, head and neck, liver or kidney cancer. The CDR3 runs from the conserved cysteine through the conserved F or W. D genes are given only for firm matches. Clone size is shown for a subset of rows, as once, few, many or a class of expanded clone.

D	size	V	J	CDR3	DNA
TRBD1	NA	TRBV27	TRBJ1-4	CASSSPDRGDEKLFF	TGTGCCAGCAGTTCACCGGACAGGGGGGATGAAAAACTGTTTTTT
NA	NA	TRBV18	TRBJ2-5	CASSPRGIQETQYF	TGTGCCAGCTCACCAAGAGGCATTCAAGAGACCCAGTACTTC
NA	NA	TRBV5-1	TRBJ2-2	CASNEQPNTGELFF	TGCGCCAGCAATGAACAGCCTAACACCGGGGAGCTGTTTTTT
NA	NA	TRBV6-5	TRBJ2-5	CASSYSRGETQYF	TGTGCCAGCAGTTACTCTCGGGGGGAGACCCAGTACTTC
NA	NA	TRBV12-2	TRBJ2-1	CASRLEAGGPNNEQFF	TGTGCAAGTCGCTTAGAAGCGGGAGGGCCTAACAATGAGCAGTTCTTC
NA	NA	TRBV19	TRBJ2-5	CASSIRGLKETQYF	TGTGCCAGTAGTATAAGAGGACTAAAAGAGACCCAGTACTTC
TRBD1	NA	TRBV5-4	TRBJ1-1	CASSTLDRANNEAFF	TGTGCCAGCAGCACACTGGACAGGGCGAACAATGAAGCTTTCTTT
NA	NA	TRBV28	TRBJ1-2	CASTPRWDGYTF	TGTGCCAGCACCCCCCGATGGGATGGCTACACCTTC
NA	NA	TRBV7-9	TRBJ1-6	CASSLHSGTASNSPLHF	TGTGCCAGCAGCCTTCACTCCGGGACGGCATCTAATTCACCCCTCCACTTT
NA	NA	TRBV10-1	TRBJ2-7	CASSEFPGSYYEQYF	TGCGCCAGCAGTGAGTTCCCGGGATCTTACTACGAGCAGTACTTC
TRBD1	once	TRBV16	TRBJ2-3	CASSGGTGGDTQYF	TGTGCCAGCAGCGGAGGGACAGGGGGAGATACGCAGTATTTT
NA	NA	TRBV15	TRBJ1-3	CATSRDLRRGSGNTIYF	TGTGCCACCAGCAGAGATCTAAGGCGGGGCTCTGGAAACACCATATATTTT
NA	NA	TRBV19	TRBJ1-5	CASNLAGRQPQHF	TGTGCCAGTAATCTTGCGGGGAGGCAGCCCCAGCATTTT
TRBD1	NA	TRBV6-1	TRBJ2-7	CASKGQGYEQYF	TGTGCCAGCAAGGGACAGGGGTACGAGCAGTACTTC
NA	NA	TRBV27	TRBJ1-3	CASSLSGLRGGNTIYF	TGTGCCAGCAGTTTATCCGGACTAAGGGGTGGAAACACCATATATTTT
TRBD1	NA	TRBV5-6	TRBJ2-1	CASSLLGGTGHNEQFF	TGTGCCAGCAGCTTGCTTGGCGGGACAGGGCACAATGAGCAGTTCTTC
TRBD2	NA	TRBV19	TRBJ2-5	CASSARTSGSAWGETQYF	TGTGCCAGTAGTGCTAGGACTAGCGGGAGTGCATGGGGAGAGACCCAGTACTTC
NA	NA	TRBV7-2	TRBJ1-5	CASSLANNQPQHF	TGTGCCAGCAGCTTAGCCAACAATCAGCCCCAGCATTTT
NA	few	TRBV7-9	TRBJ1-4	CASSVTEKLFF	TGTGCCAGCAGCGTAACGGAAAAACTGTTTTTT
NA	once	TRBV10-3	TRBJ2-1	CAISEPNYNNEQFF	TGTGCCATCAGTGAGCCGAATTACAACAATGAGCAGTTCTTC
TRBD2	once	TRBV2	TRBJ2-1	CASSGAGGPDEQFF	TGTGCCAGCAGCGGAGCGGGAGGGCCCGATGAGCAGTTCTTC
NA	once	TRBV6-5	TRBJ2-4	CASSYSRGAKNIQYF	TGTGCCAGCAGTTACTCGAGGGGGGCCAAAAACATTCAGTACTTC
NA	NA	TRBV11-2	TRBJ2-2	CASSPSGGDTGELFF	TGTGCCAGCAGCCCGAGCGGAGGGGACACCGGGGAGCTGTTTTTT
NA	NA	TRBV7-9	TRBJ2-4	CASSLEEKLAKNIQYF	TGTGCCAGCAGCTTAGAGGAGAAACTAGCCAAAAACATTCAGTACTTC
TRBD1	NA	TRBV12-5	TRBJ2-7	CASGLVIFPGGIYEQYF	TGTGCTAGTGGTTTGGTAATTTTTCCAGGGGGTATCTACGAGCAGTACTTC
TRBD1	NA	TRBV19	TRBJ1-1	CASSIRTGGTEAFF	TGTGCCAGTAGTATCCGGACAGGGGGCACTGAAGCTTTCTTT
TRBD1	NA	TRBV9	TRBJ2-1	CASSVEGDSYDSRYNEQFF	TGTGCCAGCAGCGTAGAAGGGGACAGCTATGACTCCCGCTACAATGAGCAGTTCTTC